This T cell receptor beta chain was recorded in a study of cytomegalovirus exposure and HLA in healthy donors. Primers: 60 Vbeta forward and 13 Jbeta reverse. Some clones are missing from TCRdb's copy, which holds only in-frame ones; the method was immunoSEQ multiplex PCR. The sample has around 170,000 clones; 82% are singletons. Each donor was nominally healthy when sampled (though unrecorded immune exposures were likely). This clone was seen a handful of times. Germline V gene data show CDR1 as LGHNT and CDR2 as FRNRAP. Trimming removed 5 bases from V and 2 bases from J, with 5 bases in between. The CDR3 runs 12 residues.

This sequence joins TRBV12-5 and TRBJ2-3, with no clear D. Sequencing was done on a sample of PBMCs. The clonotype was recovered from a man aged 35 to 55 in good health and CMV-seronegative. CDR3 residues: CASGPNTDTQYF. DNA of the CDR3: TGTGCTAGTGGTCCCAACACAGATACGCAGTATTTT.